The clone carrying this T cell receptor beta chain was found once. Its specificity is not known. Sample-barcoded 5' priming and a J-beta primer mix drove a second PCR of 7 to 11 cycles. Each of the cDNA molecules was tagged by a template-switch adaptor with 12 random nucleotides. MiXCR, run by TCRdb on the 5' RACE reads, gives a single entry per CDR3 protein. The top ten clones hold over 2% of a sample with under 2,000,000 distinct CDR3 sequences, roughly 52% of them seen once. The record originates from a study of blood T cells in healthy people across ages. Overall study findings and caveats: Age advanced and TCR beta diversity per million T cells fell, roughly linearly.

Trimming shortened V by 7 bases and J by 0 bases, and 19 bases separated the two germline ends. This CDR3 contains 17 residues. Looked up from germline, CDR1 is MNHNS and CDR2 is SASEGT. The origin of this receptor is a woman in her thirties or forties in good health. Input material: blood. The V and J genes are TRBV6-1 and TRBJ1-5; D unresolved. DNA for the CDR3: TGTGCCAGCAATACCGCGGGAGGACTCAATAGCAATCAGCCCCAGCATTTT. This sequence encodes CASNTAGGLNSNQPQHF.